The TCR beta chain described here comes from a study of cytomegalovirus exposure and HLA in healthy donors. Study-wide findings and caveats: In a later analysis, several top co-occurrence clusters appeared linked to parvovirus B19, influenza, CMV and Epstein-Barr virus. Likely technical artifact: a cluster of highly shared sequence variants. There were some V segments, including TRBV6-2 and TRBV6-3, excluded as indistinguishable.

This CDR3 has 19 amino acids. CDR1 and CDR2 (germline): KGHSH, LQKENI. Trimming took 2 bases from V and 0 from J, leaving 22 bases between them. PCR primers comprised 60 Vbeta and 13 Jbeta primers. Here immunoSEQ multiplex PCR was the method, and the copy in TCRdb shows in-frame clones only, minus some. The table includes 80,000 to 90,000 clones, roughly 76% detected once. Concerning this clone: Its antigen is still unknown.

The V and J genes are TRBV18 and TRBJ1-1; possible D gene TRBD1, 5 bases. The TCR comes from a woman aged 25 to 39 in good health and CMV-seronegative. The specimen sequenced was PBMCs. The CDR3 region is CASSPWNVLRGALNTEAFF. DNA for the CDR3: TGTGCCAGCTCACCATGGAACGTACTTCGTGGGGCATTGAACACTGAAGCTTTCTTT.